This is a list of T cell receptor beta chains from one sample in a study of cytomegalovirus exposure and HLA in healthy donors. Clones were read by immunoSEQ multiplex PCR, and TCRdb kept only the in-frame ones, dropping some. The table records around 120,000 clones, around 86% of them present only once. Material: PBMCs. Receptors originate from a man between 18 and 29 years old in good health and CMV-seronegative. CDR3s include the opening cysteine and the closing phenylalanine or tryptophan. The D gene is left open where the match is weak. A clone size is listed for some rows: how often the clone was seen (once, few, many), or a class if it is expanded.

TGTGCTAGCAGCCCGACAGGGAACTCCTACGAGCAGTACTTC | CASSPTGNSYEQYF | TRBD1 | TRBV7-7 | - | TRBJ2-7
TGTGCCAGCAGACTAGCGGGGGAGTCCTACGAGCAGTACTTC | CASRLAGESYEQYF | TRBD2 | TRBV28 | - | TRBJ2-7
TGTGCCTCCGGGGGGGTAAGGAACACTGAAGCTTTCTTT | CASGGVRNTEAFF | - | TRBV9 | - | TRBJ1-1
TGTGCTAGTGGTTTGGGAGACAGGGACGCTGAAGCTTTCTTT | CASGLGDRDAEAFF | TRBD1 | TRBV12-5 | - | TRBJ1-1
TGCGCCAGCAGCTTGGCCGGGACAAACTACGAGCAGTACTTC | CASSLAGTNYEQYF | - | TRBV5-1 | few | TRBJ2-7
TGTGCCAGCAGCTTAGCGGCGGGAGGGATCTACGAGCAGTACTTC | CASSLAAGGIYEQYF | TRBD2 | TRBV11-2 | - | TRBJ2-7
TGTGCCAGCAGCCAATATAGCGGGGGGGCCGACAATGAGCAGTTCTTC | CASSQYSGGADNEQFF | TRBD2 | TRBV14 | - | TRBJ2-1
TGTGCCAGCGGCCCGGGGGGGGTGGGGAACACTGAAGCTTTCTTT | CASGPGGVGNTEAFF | - | TRBV2 | - | TRBJ1-1
TGTGCCAGCAGCGTAGAGGACAGGGGCTACGAGCAGTACTTC | CASSVEDRGYEQYF | TRBD1 | TRBV9 | - | TRBJ2-7
TGCGCCAGCAGCGCCGCCGCCGGGAACACCGGGGAGCTGTTTTTT | CASSAAAGNTGELFF | - | TRBV5-1 | once | TRBJ2-2
TGTGCCAGCAGCCCAGGCCCGCCGGGAGAGCAGTACTTC | CASSPGPPGEQYF | - | TRBV6-5 | - | TRBJ2-7
TGTGCCAGCCGAATTGCCCATCGGGAGGGAATGAATAATGAGCAGTTCTTC | CASRIAHREGMNNEQFF | TRBD2 | TRBV5-6 | - | TRBJ2-1
TGTGCCAGCAGCCTTGACCCAACGGACGGAGCGGGAGGCTACACCTTC | CASSLDPTDGAGGYTF | - | TRBV5-6 | - | TRBJ1-2
TGTGCCACGGGACAGGGTTTTGGCACTGAAGCTTTCTTT | CATGQGFGTEAFF | TRBD1 | TRBV7-2 | - | TRBJ1-1
TGCAGCGTTGTGTACCCTAGCGGGGGGGCAGGGCAGTACTTC | CSVVYPSGGAGQYF | TRBD2 | TRBV29-1 | - | TRBJ2-7
TGTGCCAGCAGCTTAGCGGGGGGACGTGAGGTTGGCTACACCTTC | CASSLAGGREVGYTF | - | TRBV7-6 | few | TRBJ1-2
TGTGCCAGCAGCATAAGACAGGGAGATCAGCCCCAGCATTTT | CASSIRQGDQPQHF | TRBD1 | TRBV7-2 | - | TRBJ1-5
TGTGCCATCAGTGAGTCACTAGCGGGAGCTGCCGGGGAGCTGTTTTTT | CAISESLAGAAGELFF | TRBD2 | TRBV10-3 | few | TRBJ2-2
TGTGCCTGGAGTCAAGGGGGCACGTACGAGCAGTACTTC | CAWSQGGTYEQYF | TRBD1 | TRBV30 | once | TRBJ2-7
TGTGCCAGCAGTGATCTCGCACAGGGGTCGAACACCGGGGAGCTGTTTTTT | CASSDLAQGSNTGELFF | TRBD1 | TRBV6-1 | - | TRBJ2-2
TGTGCCAGCAGTTACTCGCTGCGTCAGCCCCAGCATTTT | CASSYSLRQPQHF | - | TRBV6-5 | - | TRBJ1-5
TGTGCCAGTAGTTACAACGGACAGGGCAAATCTAACTATGGCTACACCTTC | CASSYNGQGKSNYGYTF | TRBD1 | TRBV19 | - | TRBJ1-2
TGTGCCAGCAGCTTGGATTCAGGGGCCCAGGTCTTC | CASSLDSGAQVF | - | TRBV5-4 | - | TRBJ2-1
TGTGCCAGCAGCGTAGGGACTAGCGGGGGTAGCGAGCAGTACTTC | CASSVGTSGGSEQYF | TRBD2 | TRBV9 | - | TRBJ2-7
TGTGCCAGCAGCCCACTAGCGGGAGTTTACCATGAGCAGTTCTTC | CASSPLAGVYHEQFF | TRBD2 | TRBV6-5 | - | TRBJ2-1
TGTGCCAGCAGCAAGCCTACAGGGACTAGCAATCAGCCCCAGCATTTT | CASSKPTGTSNQPQHF | - | TRBV7-2 | - | TRBJ1-5
TGTGCCATCAGACCGGGACAGGATCGGGAGCAGTACTTC | CAIRPGQDREQYF | TRBD1 | TRBV10-3 | - | TRBJ2-7
TGTGCCAGCAGGGAGGGGTATTTCAACACTGAAGCTTTCTTT | CASREGYFNTEAFF | - | TRBV7-9 | - | TRBJ1-1
TGTGCCAGCAGCCCACATGCGGGACGGGAGGGCCGGTCCTACAATGAGCAGTTCTTC | CASSPHAGREGRSYNEQFF | TRBD2 | TRBV7-8 | - | TRBJ2-1
TGTGCCAGCAGCGTAGCTACATTGTATGGAGGTTCTGGGGCCAACGTCCTGACTTTC | CASSVATLYGGSGANVLTF | - | TRBV9 | once | TRBJ2-6
TGTGCCTGGAGTGTAAGGTCTGAGGGCGGGGAGCTGTTTTTT | CAWSVRSEGGELFF | - | TRBV30 | - | TRBJ2-2
TGCGCCAGCAGCTTGGGGGCGGGGGCAGCCAATGAGCAGTTCTTC | CASSLGAGAANEQFF | - | TRBV5-1 | - | TRBJ2-1
TGTGCCAGCAGTGAAGGGACAGGGGGTAATTCACCCCTCCACTTT | CASSEGTGGNSPLHF | TRBD1 | TRBV6-1 | - | TRBJ1-6
TGTGCCAGTAGTTTCGGGGGAGGGCACTCCTACGAGCAGTACTTC | CASSFGGGHSYEQYF | TRBD2 | TRBV19 | - | TRBJ2-7
TGCACCAGCAGCCAACTCCCAATCCCGGGACTACATACGCAGTATTTT | CTSSQLPIPGLHTQYF | - | TRBV1 | once | TRBJ2-3
TGTGCCAGCAGTTCCCCCCGGACTAGCTATGAGCAGTTCTTC | CASSSPRTSYEQFF | TRBD2 | TRBV6-5 | - | TRBJ2-1